This is a list of T cell receptor beta chains from one sample in a study of T cell changes during pregnancy in multiple sclerosis. The method was immunoSEQ multiplex PCR; TCRdb's version includes in-frame clones alone and lacks a portion of them. Of 83,000 or so clones detected, around 94% appear once; the ten largest clones hold more than 1.5%. The input for sequencing was peripheral blood, taken after pregnancy. All receptors come from a female donor in good health, enrolled as a control in a pregnancy study. CDR3s include the opening cysteine and the closing phenylalanine or tryptophan. A D gene is named only where the DNA matches it firmly. The listing skips clone size in some rows; elsewhere it reads once, few, many or a size class.

clone size: few
V gene: TRBV5-6
D gene: -
J gene: TRBJ1-5
CDR3 protein: CASSLAGDSNQPQHF
CDR3 DNA: TGTGCCAGCAGCTTGGCCGGGGATAGCAATCAGCCCCAGCATTTT

clone size: -
V gene: TRBV19
D gene: TRBD2
J gene: TRBJ2-1
CDR3 protein: CASSVLWGGYNEQFF
CDR3 DNA: TGTGCCAGTAGTGTTCTATGGGGGGGCTACAATGAGCAGTTCTTC

clone size: once
V gene: TRBV9
D gene: -
J gene: TRBJ2-2
CDR3 protein: CASSVDGGAVTGELFF
CDR3 DNA: TGTGCCAGCAGCGTAGATGGCGGGGCGGTCACCGGGGAGCTGTTTTTT

clone size: -
V gene: TRBV11-3
D gene: -
J gene: TRBJ2-3
CDR3 protein: CASRIRESSTDTQYF
CDR3 DNA: TGTGCCAGCCGAATCCGGGAGTCAAGCACAGATACGCAGTATTTT

clone size: -
V gene: TRBV28
D gene: -
J gene: TRBJ1-2
CDR3 protein: CASISGGPSGYTF
CDR3 DNA: TGTGCCAGCATTTCCGGGGGACCGAGCGGCTACACCTTC

clone size: -
V gene: TRBV2
D gene: -
J gene: TRBJ2-1
CDR3 protein: CASGGNEQFF
CDR3 DNA: TGTGCCAGCGGCGGAAATGAGCAGTTCTTC

clone size: -
V gene: TRBV11-2
D gene: -
J gene: TRBJ1-2
CDR3 protein: CASSLGRGAPNYGYTF
CDR3 DNA: TGTGCCAGCAGCTTAGGTCGGGGGGCCCCTAACTATGGCTACACCTTC

clone size: once
V gene: TRBV30
D gene: TRBD1
J gene: TRBJ1-5
CDR3 protein: CAWSNAGGLQPQHF
CDR3 DNA: TGTGCCTGGAGTAACGCAGGGGGCCTTCAGCCCCAGCATTTT

clone size: -
V gene: TRBV5-1
D gene: TRBD2
J gene: TRBJ2-1
CDR3 protein: CASRGGVLEYNEQFF
CDR3 DNA: TGCGCCAGCAGGGGGGGGGTTCTAGAATACAATGAGCAGTTCTTC

clone size: -
V gene: TRBV2
D gene: TRBD1
J gene: TRBJ1-4
CDR3 protein: CASSEVGGQGPNEKLFF
CDR3 DNA: TGTGCCAGCAGCGAGGTGGGCGGACAGGGCCCCAATGAAAAACTGTTTTTT

clone size: -
V gene: TRBV7-9
D gene: -
J gene: TRBJ2-7
CDR3 protein: CASSPAQGRHYEQYF
CDR3 DNA: TGTGCCAGCAGCCCAGCCCAGGGTAGGCACTACGAGCAGTACTTC

clone size: -
V gene: TRBV5-1
D gene: -
J gene: TRBJ1-5
CDR3 protein: CASSLDGGGNQPQHF
CDR3 DNA: TGCGCCAGCAGCTTGGATGGTGGAGGAAATCAGCCCCAGCATTTT

clone size: -
V gene: TRBV30
D gene: TRBD1
J gene: TRBJ1-2
CDR3 protein: CAWSDRGNYGYTF
CDR3 DNA: TGTGCCTGGAGTGACAGGGGAAACTATGGCTACACCTTC

clone size: -
V gene: TRBV11-2
D gene: TRBD2
J gene: TRBJ2-3
CDR3 protein: CASSLYLAGAQNTDTQYF
CDR3 DNA: TGTGCCAGCAGCCTATACCTAGCGGGAGCTCAAAACACAGATACGCAGTATTTT

clone size: -
V gene: TRBV2
D gene: TRBD1
J gene: TRBJ2-7
CDR3 protein: CASSEAPRGTGGGQYF
CDR3 DNA: TGTGCCAGCAGTGAAGCGCCGAGGGGGACAGGGGGCGGGCAGTACTTC